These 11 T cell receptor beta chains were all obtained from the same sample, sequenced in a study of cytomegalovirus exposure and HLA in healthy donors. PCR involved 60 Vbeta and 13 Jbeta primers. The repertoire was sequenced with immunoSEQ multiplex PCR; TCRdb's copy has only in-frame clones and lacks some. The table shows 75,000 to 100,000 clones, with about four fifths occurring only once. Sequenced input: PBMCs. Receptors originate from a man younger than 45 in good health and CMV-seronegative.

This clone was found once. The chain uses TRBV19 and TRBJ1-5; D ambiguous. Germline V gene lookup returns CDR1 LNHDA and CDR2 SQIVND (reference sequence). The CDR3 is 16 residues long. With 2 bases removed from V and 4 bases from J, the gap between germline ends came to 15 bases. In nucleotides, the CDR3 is TGTGCCAGTAGTATAATATCCGGGAAGGCAAATCAGCCCCAGCATTTT. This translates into CASSIISGKANQPQHF.

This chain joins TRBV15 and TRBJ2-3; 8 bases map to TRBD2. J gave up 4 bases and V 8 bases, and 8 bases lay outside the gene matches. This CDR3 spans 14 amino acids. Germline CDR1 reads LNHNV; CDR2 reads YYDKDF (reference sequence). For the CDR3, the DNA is TGTGCCACCTGCCCGGGACTAGAAGCAGATACGCAGTATTTT. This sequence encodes CATCPGLEADTQYF.

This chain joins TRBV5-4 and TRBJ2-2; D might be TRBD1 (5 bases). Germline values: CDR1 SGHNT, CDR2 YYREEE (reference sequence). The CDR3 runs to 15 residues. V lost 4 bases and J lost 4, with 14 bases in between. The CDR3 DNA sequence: TGTGCCAGCAGCCCCGAGGATGGGGCCACCGGGGAGCTGTTTTTT. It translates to CASSPEDGATGELFF. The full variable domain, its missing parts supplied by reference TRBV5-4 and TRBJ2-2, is ETGVTQSPTHLIKTRGQQVTLRCSSQSGHNTVSWYQQALGQGPQFIFQYYREEENGRGNFPPRFSGLQFPNYSSELNVNALELDDSALYLCASSPEDGATGELFFGEGSRLTVL.

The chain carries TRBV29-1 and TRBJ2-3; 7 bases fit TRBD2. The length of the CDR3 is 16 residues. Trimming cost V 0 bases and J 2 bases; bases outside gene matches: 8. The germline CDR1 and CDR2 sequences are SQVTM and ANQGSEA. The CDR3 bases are TGCAGCGTTGAAGATCCGGGACTAACTCTCACAGATACGCAGTATTTT. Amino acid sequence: CSVEDPGLTLTDTQYF.

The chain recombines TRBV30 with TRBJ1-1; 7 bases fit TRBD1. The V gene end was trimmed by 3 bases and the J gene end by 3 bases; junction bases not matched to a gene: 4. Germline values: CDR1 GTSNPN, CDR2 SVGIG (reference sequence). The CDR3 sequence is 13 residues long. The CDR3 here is CAWSLQGHTEAFF. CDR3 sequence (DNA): TGTGCCTGGAGCCTACAGGGGCACACTGAAGCTTTCTTT.

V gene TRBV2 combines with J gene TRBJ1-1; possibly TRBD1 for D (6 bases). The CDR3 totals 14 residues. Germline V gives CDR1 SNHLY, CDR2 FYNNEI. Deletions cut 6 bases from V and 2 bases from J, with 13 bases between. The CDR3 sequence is CASRSQGTNTEAFF. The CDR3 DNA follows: TGTGCCAGCAGGTCACAGGGCACAAACACTGAAGCTTTCTTT. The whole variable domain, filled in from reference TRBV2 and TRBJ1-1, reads EPEVTQTPSHQVTQMGQEVILRCVPISNHLYFYWYRQILGQKVEFLVSFYNNEISEKSEIFDDQFSVERPDGSNFTLKIRSTKLEDSAMYFCASRSQGTNTEAFFGQGTRLTVV.

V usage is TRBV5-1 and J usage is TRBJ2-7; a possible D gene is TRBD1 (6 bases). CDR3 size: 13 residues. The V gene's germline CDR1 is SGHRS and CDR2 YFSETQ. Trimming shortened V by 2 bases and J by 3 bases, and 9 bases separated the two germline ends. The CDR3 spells CASSFEDSYEQYF. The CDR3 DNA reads TGCGCCAGCAGCTTTGAGGACAGCTACGAGCAGTACTTC.

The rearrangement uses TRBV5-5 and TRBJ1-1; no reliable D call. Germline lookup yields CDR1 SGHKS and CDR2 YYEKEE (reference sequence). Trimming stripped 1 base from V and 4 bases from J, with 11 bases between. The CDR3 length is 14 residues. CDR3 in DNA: TGTGCCAGCAGCTTGCGGGGAGAGGTCACTGAAGCTTTCTTT. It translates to CASSLRGEVTEAFF.

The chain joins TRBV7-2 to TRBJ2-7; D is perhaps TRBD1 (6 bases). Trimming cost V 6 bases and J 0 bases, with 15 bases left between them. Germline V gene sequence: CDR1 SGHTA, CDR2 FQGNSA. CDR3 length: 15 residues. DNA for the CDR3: TGTGCCAGCAGGTCTAACCGGGACACCTCCTACGAGCAGTACTTC. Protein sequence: CASRSNRDTSYEQYF.

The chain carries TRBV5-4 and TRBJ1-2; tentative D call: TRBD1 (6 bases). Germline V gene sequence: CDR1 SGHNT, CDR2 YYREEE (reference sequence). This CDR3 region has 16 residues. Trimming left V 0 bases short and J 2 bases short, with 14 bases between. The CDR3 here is CASSLETDRKNYGYTF. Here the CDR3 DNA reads TGTGCCAGCAGCTTGGAAACCGACAGGAAGAACTATGGCTACACCTTC.

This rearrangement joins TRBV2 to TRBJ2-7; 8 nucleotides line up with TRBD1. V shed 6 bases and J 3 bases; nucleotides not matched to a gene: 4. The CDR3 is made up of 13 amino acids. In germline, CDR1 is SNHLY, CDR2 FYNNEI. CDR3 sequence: CASRYGTGYEQYF. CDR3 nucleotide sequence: TGTGCCAGCAGATACGGGACAGGCTACGAGCAGTACTTC.